These 8 T cell receptor beta chains originate from one sample sequenced in a study of shared clonotypes between healthy human individuals (dated by TCRdb to the early 2020s). The library was obtained by the immunoSEQ multiplex PCR assay. TCRdb obtained this table from immuneACCESS and retained in-frame rearrangements with V and J assigned. These tables miss some clones; where compared with another copy, unresolved V genes account for less than half of the shortfall, and the remainder is unexplained. Recorded for this sample are fewer than 600,000 clones; around 79% of them occurred a single time. The ten largest make up less than 15% of the sample. Input material: PBMCs. Source of these receptors: a woman aged 40-49 years in good health. Some clones in this sample may be carry-over from other donors' samples.

The chain employs TRBV5-1 and TRBJ2-3; 8 nucleotides match TRBD2. The junction had 6 bases not matched to a gene; V was cut back by 4 bases and J by 2 bases. CDR1 is SGHRS, CDR2 YFSETQ, per germline. CDR3 length equals 15 residues. The CDR3 region is CASSPGLAPTDTQYF. CDR3 sequence (DNA): TGCGCCAGCAGCCCAGGACTAGCCCCCACAGATACGCAGTATTTT. The full variable domain, in which reference TRBV5-1 and TRBJ2-3 provide the parts outside the CDR3, is KAGVTQTPRYLIKTRGQQVTLSCSPISGHRSVSWYQQTPGQGLQFLFEYFSETQRNKGNFPGRFSGRQFSNSRSEMNVSTLELGDSALYLCASSPGLAPTDTQYFGPGTRLTVL.

The V and J genes are TRBV18 and TRBJ1-1; D is possibly TRBD1 (6 bases). V dropped 4 bases and J dropped 2 bases, with 14 bases sitting between them. The CDR3 consists of 15 residues. Germline CDR1 is KGHSH and CDR2 is LQKENI. In nucleotides, the CDR3 is TGTGCCAGCTCACAACTACAGGGAGAAAACACTGAAGCTTTCTTT. This codes for CASSQLQGENTEAFF.

In regard to this clone: A read error may produce the germline difference seen at one junction end. The chain recombines TRBV9 with TRBJ1-2; no firm D call. The CDR3 has 11 amino acids. The germline V gene encodes CDR1 SGDLS and CDR2 YYNGEE. The CDR3 loop is CASSVAYSYTF. The CDR3 region has the DNA TGTGCCAGCAGCGTAGCCTATAGCTACACCTTC. The variable domain in full, with the rest retrieved from reference TRBV9 and TRBJ1-2, is DSGVTQTPKHLITATGQRVTLRCSPRSGDLSVYWYQQSLDQGLQFLIQYYNGEERAKGNILERFSAQQFPDLHSELNLSSLELGDSALYFCASSVAYSYTFGSGTRLTVV.

The genes are TRBV9 and TRBJ2-3; no definite D call. Germline-derived CDR1 and CDR2 are SGDLS and YYNGEE. V was clipped by 4 bases and J by 10 bases, with 19 bases between them. This CDR3 spans 14 amino acids. CDR3 region: CASSPRTKHLPQYF. In DNA, the CDR3 is TGTGCCAGCAGCCCCCGGACCAAGCACCTCCCGCAGTATTTT.

This chain connects TRBV28 to TRBJ1-5; tentatively, D is TRBD1 (5 bases). The CDR3 sequence is 16 residues long. Trimming removed 8 bases from V and 1 base from J, with 18 bases in between. Germline V gene data show CDR1 as MDHEN and CDR2 as SYDVKM. The DNA of the CDR3 is TGTGCCAGCGGGATGGGATGGGGGAAGAGCAATCAGCCCCAGCATTTT. This encodes CASGMGWGKSNQPQHF.

The V and J genes are TRBV6-6 and TRBJ2-7; 8 positions agree with TRBD1. Germline trimming cut 6 bases from V and 3 bases from J; bases unmatched to any gene: 7. Germline assignment: CDR1 MNHNY and CDR2 SVGAGI (reference sequence). This CDR3 spans 14 amino acids. The CDR3 here is CASRLQGVLYEQYF. The CDR3 DNA reads TGTGCCAGCAGGTTACAGGGGGTACTCTACGAGCAGTACTTC.

The chain carries TRBV7-3 and TRBJ2-5; unclear D gene. The DNA end favors TRBJ2-7, so the J call may be wrong. Looked up from germline, CDR1 is SGHTA and CDR2 is FQGTGA. CDR3 length: 13 amino acids. The CDR3 protein is CASSLEGGREQYF. The DNA for the CDR3 is TGTGCCAGCAGCTTAGAAGGTGGGCGCGAGCAGTACTTC.

J is TRBJ1-4 and V is TRBV6-4; 9 bases line up with TRBD1. This CDR3 is 15 amino acids long. Germline lookup yields CDR1 MRHNA and CDR2 SNTAGT. V lost 3 bases and J lost 7; bases outside the gene matches: 6. In DNA, the CDR3 is TGTGCCAGCAGTGAGGTGGGGGGACAGGGTGAAAAACTGTTTTTT. Translating it yields CASSEVGGQGEKLFF.